This T cell receptor beta chain was retrieved from a study of blood T cell repertoires in COVID-19. Study details: From the United States, Italy and Spain came samples of acute and convalescent COVID-19. PBMCs, B-cell-depleted T cells, or T cells were the source of the cDNA or gDNA that made up the material.

The junction had 8 bases not matched to a gene; V was cut back by 7 bases and J by 2 bases. Germline V lookup: CDR1 SGHRS, CDR2 YFSETQ. This CDR3 has 16 residues. Original processing notes: Cell counts per sample came from amplifying reference gene primers. Method: immunoSEQ multiplex PCR; TCRdb's copy keeps in-frame clones and lacks some. V and J calls plus clone size are reproduced from that table; the DNA served to infer D and trimming. The sample includes approximately 260,000 clones, approximately 90% of them seen just once. The sequencing input was peripheral blood. V gene TRBV5-1 combines with J gene TRBJ1-5, with 11 bases that match TRBD1. The source of this sequence is a woman aged 40 to 50 who had recovered from COVID-19. The CDR3 sequence: CASCPGTGGRNQPQHF. The CDR3 DNA sequence: TGCGCCAGCTGTCCGGGGACAGGGGGTCGCAATCAGCCCCAGCATTTT. Complete variable domain (other parts from reference TRBV5-1 and TRBJ1-5): KAGVTQTPRYLIKTRGQQVTLSCSPISGHRSVSWYQQTPGQGLQFLFEYFSETQRNKGNFPGRFSGRQFSNSRSEMNVSTLELGDSALYLCASCPGTGGRNQPQHFGDGTRLSIL.